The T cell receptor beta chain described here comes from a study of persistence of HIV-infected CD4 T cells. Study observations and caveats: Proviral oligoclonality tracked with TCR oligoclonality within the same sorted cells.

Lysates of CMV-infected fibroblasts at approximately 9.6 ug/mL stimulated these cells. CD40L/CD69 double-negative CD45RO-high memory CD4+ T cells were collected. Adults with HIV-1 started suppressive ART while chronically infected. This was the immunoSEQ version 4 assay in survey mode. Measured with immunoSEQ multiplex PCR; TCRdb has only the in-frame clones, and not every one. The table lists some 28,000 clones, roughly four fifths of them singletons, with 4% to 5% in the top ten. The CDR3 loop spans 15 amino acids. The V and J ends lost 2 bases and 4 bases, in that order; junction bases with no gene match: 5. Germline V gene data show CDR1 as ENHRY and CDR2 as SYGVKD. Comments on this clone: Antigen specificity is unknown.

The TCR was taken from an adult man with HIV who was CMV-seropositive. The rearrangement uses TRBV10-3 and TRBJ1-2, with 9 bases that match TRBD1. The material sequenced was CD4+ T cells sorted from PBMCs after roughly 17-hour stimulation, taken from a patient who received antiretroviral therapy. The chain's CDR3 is CAISEATGGSYGYTF. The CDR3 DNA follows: TGTGCCATCAGTGAGGCCACAGGGGGCAGCTATGGCTACACCTTC.